This TCR beta chain was documented in a study of blood T cell repertoires in COVID-19. Assay: immunoSEQ multiplex PCR; the TCRdb copy retains only in-frame clones and omits some. Of around 160,000 clones in the sample, around 83% were seen once. Enrolled through a virtual design, the participants were between 18 and 89 years of age and came from fewer than 30 US areas. CDR1 and CDR2 (germline): SGHTA, FQGNSA. Trimming at V came to 5 bases and at J to 3 bases, leaving 10 bases not matched to a gene. The CDR3 is 15 residues long. This clonotype originated in a woman aged 45-65 years who had been exposed to COVID-19. The V call is TRBV7-2, the J call TRBJ2-7; 7 bases are a match to TRBD2. Sequencing used PBMCs or T cells enriched from blood (not recorded which). The chain's CDR3 is CASSEDWRGNYEQYF. The CDR3 coding sequence is TGTGCCAGCAGCGAGGACTGGCGGGGGAACTACGAGCAGTACTTC. Using reference TRBV7-2 and TRBJ2-7 for the parts outside the CDR3, the full variable domain is GAGVSQSPSNKVTEKGKDVELRCDPISGHTALYWYRQSLGQGLEFLIYFQGNSAPDKSGLPSDRFSAERTGGSVSTLTIQRTQQEDSAVYLCASSEDWRGNYEQYFGPGTRLTVT.